These T cell receptor beta chains were read from a single sample in a study of T cells in localized non-small cell lung cancer. Here immunoSEQ multiplex PCR was the method, and the copy in TCRdb shows in-frame clones only, minus some. The sample holds 70,000 or so clones, around 84% seen once. The source was peripheral blood, collected before any cancer treatment. Receptors originate from an older female donor with stage I lung adenocarcinoma. Each CDR3 is given with its conserved first and last residue. D genes are given only for firm matches. Clone size is shown for a subset of rows, as once, few, many or a class of expanded clone.

D gene,J gene,V gene,clone size,CDR3 DNA,CDR3 protein
-,TRBJ1-2,TRBV4-1,-,TGCGCCAGCAGCCAAGAACCGGGGGCTGTGAGGGGCTACACCTTC,CASSQEPGAVRGYTF
-,TRBJ2-7,TRBV6-5,-,TGTGCCAGCAGTTCACCCTCCCCCCCTCAAGGCCACGAGCAGTACTTC,CASSSPSPPQGHEQYF
-,TRBJ1-4,TRBV18,once,TGTGCCAGCTCACCGTGGATTCCAACTAATGAAAAACTGTTTTTT,CASSPWIPTNEKLFF
-,TRBJ2-7,TRBV15,-,TGTGCCACCAGACAGACAGGTCCCCTCTACGAGCAGTACTTC,CATRQTGPLYEQYF
TRBD1,TRBJ1-1,TRBV5-8,-,TGTGCCAGCAGCTTGACAGGGGAGACTGAAGCTTTCTTT,CASSLTGETEAFF
-,TRBJ2-2,TRBV4-2,-,TGTGCCAGCAGCCACCTCTTGAGGCGGAATGCCGGGGAGCTGTTTTTT,CASSHLLRRNAGELFF
-,TRBJ1-5,TRBV27,-,TGTGCCAGCAGTTTAAGGAGGGATAGCAATCAGCCCCAGCATTTT,CASSLRRDSNQPQHF
TRBD2,TRBJ2-7,TRBV10-3,-,TGTGCCACAGGACTAGCGGATCGCTCCTACGAGCAGTACTTC,CATGLADRSYEQYF
TRBD1,TRBJ1-1,TRBV7-2,-,TGTGCCAGCAGCCCCCGTGGACAGGGGACCACTGAAGCTTTCTTT,CASSPRGQGTTEAFF
-,TRBJ1-1,TRBV5-5,-,TGTGCCAGCAGCTTGACAGGTAGTCCCGAAGCTTTCTTT,CASSLTGSPEAFF
-,TRBJ1-2,TRBV19,-,TGTGCCAGTAATTACGGACGGACAGTCGGCTACACCTTC,CASNYGRTVGYTF
TRBD2,TRBJ2-1,TRBV9,-,TGTGCCAGCAGCACCCGGACTAGCGGGAGGTGGGATGAGCAGTTCTTC,CASSTRTSGRWDEQFF
-,TRBJ1-2,TRBV2,-,TGTGCCAGCAGGAACCAAGGGCTGGTCTTGGGGCCTTCTGGCTACACCTTC,CASRNQGLVLGPSGYTF
TRBD1,TRBJ2-7,TRBV7-9,few,TGTGCCAGCAGCTCATCCGGGACAGGGACGGGCGAGCAGTACTTC,CASSSSGTGTGEQYF
TRBD1,TRBJ2-3,TRBV7-9,-,TGTGCCAGCAGCTCACAGGGGATTAGCACAGATACGCAGTATTTT,CASSSQGISTDTQYF
-,TRBJ1-1,TRBV7-3,once,TGTGCCAGCAGCTTAAGAATCCTCCGGACCTCTAGGGGATTGGACACTGAAGCTTTCTTT,CASSLRILRTSRGLDTEAFF
-,TRBJ2-7,TRBV7-9,-,TGTGCCAGCAGCTTACCGATCTCTAGCTACGAGCAGTACTTC,CASSLPISSYEQYF
-,TRBJ1-2,TRBV9,-,TGTGCCAGCAGCGTATCGGTCCAGGGAGAACGGTCGAACTATGGCTACACCTTC,CASSVSVQGERSNYGYTF
TRBD2,TRBJ2-1,TRBV15,-,TGTGCCACCAGCAGAGTTGGCGGGAGCCAATACAATGAGCAGTTCTTC,CATSRVGGSQYNEQFF
-,TRBJ2-2,TRBV27,-,TGTGCCAGCAGTTTATCGACGGGGCCCCACACCGGGGAGCTGTTTTTT,CASSLSTGPHTGELFF
TRBD1,TRBJ1-1,TRBV28,-,TGTGCCAGCAGACCTCTCCTAGACAGGGGGGGTGGGGCTTTCTTT,CASRPLLDRGGGAFF
TRBD2,TRBJ2-7,TRBV4-2,once,TGTGCCAGCAGCCAAGGAGCGGGGGGGCCAGACGAGCAGTACTTC,CASSQGAGGPDEQYF
-,TRBJ2-3,TRBV7-9,-,TGTGCCAGCAGCTTAGGACTTGATCTTAGCACAGATACGCAGTATTTT,CASSLGLDLSTDTQYF
-,TRBJ1-2,TRBV18,-,TGTGCCAGCTCACCCGAGCCGCCACCCCTCGGGGACTATGGCTACACCTTC,CASSPEPPPLGDYGYTF
-,TRBJ1-1,TRBV6-1,-,TGTGCCAGCAGTGAAGCGTCGACGGGGGGGCTGGCTTTCTTT,CASSEASTGGLAFF
-,TRBJ2-2,TRBV10-2,-,TGCGCCAGCAATTTGGACATAAACACCGGGGAGCTGTTTTTT,CASNLDINTGELFF
-,TRBJ1-2,TRBV4-2,-,TGTGCCAGCAGCCAAGACCCTTTGTGGACCAGTATAACCTTC,CASSQDPLWTSITF
TRBD1,TRBJ1-3,TRBV25-1,-,TGTGCCAGCAGCTCGGACAGGGTTCCTGGAAACACCATATATTTT,CASSSDRVPGNTIYF
TRBD2,TRBJ2-7,TRBV9,-,TGTGCCCGACGCACTAGCGACTCCTACGAGCAGTACTTC,CARRTSDSYEQYF
TRBD1,TRBJ1-2,TRBV7-2,-,TGTGCCAGCAGCGGACGGACAGGGGGCATCTATGGCTACACCTTC,CASSGRTGGIYGYTF
TRBD2,TRBJ2-3,TRBV7-3,-,TGTGCCAGCAGCACGGGGCTAGCGGGACTCACAGATACGCAGTATTTT,CASSTGLAGLTDTQYF
-,TRBJ1-2,TRBV18,-,TGTGCCAGCTCACCGCCGGGTCGGACTAACTATGGCTACACCTTC,CASSPPGRTNYGYTF
-,TRBJ1-2,TRBV5-1,once,TGCGCCAGCAGAGCTTATACGGGGACGAGTGGCTACACCTTC,CASRAYTGTSGYTF
-,TRBJ1-3,TRBV5-6,-,TGTGCTACCAGCTTGGATGGGGGCAGTCTCTCTGGAAACACCATATATTTT,CATSLDGGSLSGNTIYF
TRBD2,TRBJ2-7,TRBV18,many,TGTGCCAGCTCAGGTACTAGCGGGGGGGCCAACGAGCAGTACTTC,CASSGTSGGANEQYF
-,TRBJ2-7,TRBV7-6,-,TGTGCCAGCAGCTTACTCGGGGATTCCTACGAGCAGTACTTC,CASSLLGDSYEQYF
-,TRBJ2-3,TRBV7-2,once,TGTGCCAGCAGCCTGGGAATCTTACCCCGGGATACGCAGTATTTT,CASSLGILPRDTQYF
-,TRBJ1-1,TRBV7-3,-,TGTGCCAGCAGCATAACAAGGGACACTGAAGCTTTCTTT,CASSITRDTEAFF
-,TRBJ1-1,TRBV7-2,few,TGTGCCAGCAGCTCGAGGAGTTGGGACACTGAAGCTTTCTTT,CASSSRSWDTEAFF
TRBD2,TRBJ2-7,TRBV5-1,-,TGCGCCAGCAGCCTAACCGGGACTAGAGAATACGAGCAGTACTTC,CASSLTGTREYEQYF
-,TRBJ2-1,TRBV2,-,TGTGCCAGCAGGGGGGACTCTAACAATGAGCAGTTCTTC,CASRGDSNNEQFF
TRBD1,TRBJ2-3,TRBV2,-,TGTGCCAGCAGTGGGGACAGGGGCCCAGATACGCAGTATTTT,CASSGDRGPDTQYF
TRBD2,TRBJ2-7,TRBV28,-,TGTGCCAGCAGTCCTAACGCGGGAGAGGGGCTCGAGCAGTACTTC,CASSPNAGEGLEQYF
-,TRBJ2-3,TRBV6-5,once,TGTGCCAGCAGTTACTCGTTTGGGGGCAGAGGCGATACGCAGTATTTT,CASSYSFGGRGDTQYF
-,TRBJ2-1,TRBV5-1,-,TGCGCCAGCAGCTTGGCCTGGGAGGCTGAGCAGTTCTTC,CASSLAWEAEQFF